This section outlines one T cell receptor beta chain sequence together with its context. Its antigen is not identified. V lost 8 bases and J 1 base, leaving 15 bases between the germline ends. The CDR3 is made up of 14 amino acids. Germline V CDR1 and CDR2: MGHRA, YSYEKL. TCRdb passed the 5' RACE reads through MiXCR, listing each CDR3 protein once. The sample shows around 44,000 distinct CDR3 sequences, roughly 31% of them seen only once. Whole-study findings and limits: Whole repertoires were not studied in the larger cohort, only one V-J beta rearrangement.

The memory fraction was CD4+CD45RO+CD25- cells. This sequence originates from a female donor with breast cancer. The sequenced material came from tumor-infiltrating memory CD4+ T cells sorted from the breast tumor. Subset indicated: memory CD4+ T cells, CD4+CD45RO+CD25-. The chain recombines TRBV4-1 with TRBJ2-7; D is perhaps TRBD1 (6 bases). The CDR3 here is CASRPGQQSYEQYF. The DNA of the CDR3 is TGCGCCAGCCGCCCAGGACAGCAGTCCTACGAGCAGTACTTC.